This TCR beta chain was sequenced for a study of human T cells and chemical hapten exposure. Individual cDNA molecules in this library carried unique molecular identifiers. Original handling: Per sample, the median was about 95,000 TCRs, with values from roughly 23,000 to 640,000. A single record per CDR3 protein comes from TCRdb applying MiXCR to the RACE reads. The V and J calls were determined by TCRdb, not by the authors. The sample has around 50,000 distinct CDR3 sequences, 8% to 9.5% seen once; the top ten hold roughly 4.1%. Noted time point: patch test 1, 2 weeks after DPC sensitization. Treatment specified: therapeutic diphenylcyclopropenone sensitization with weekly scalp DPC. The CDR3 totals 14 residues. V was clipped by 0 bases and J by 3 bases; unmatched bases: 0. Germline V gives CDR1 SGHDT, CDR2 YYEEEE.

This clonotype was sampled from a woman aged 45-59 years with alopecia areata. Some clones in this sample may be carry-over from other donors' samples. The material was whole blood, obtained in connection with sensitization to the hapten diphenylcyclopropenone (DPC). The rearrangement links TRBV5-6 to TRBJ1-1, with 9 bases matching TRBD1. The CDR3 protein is CASSLGDRDTEAFF. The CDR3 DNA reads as TGTGCCAGCAGCTTGGGGGACAGGGACACTGAAGCTTTCTTT.